The 21 T cell receptor beta chains in this list originate from one sample, sequenced in a study of OX40 agonist ivuxolimab in advanced cancers. Sequencing was performed with immunoSEQ multiplex PCR; in TCRdb, only in-frame clones are kept and a portion is missing. This sample has some 16,000 clones; roughly 79% occur once, and the top ten carry about an eighth. The sample consisted of CD4+ or CD8+ T cells sorted from blood, taken in a trial of the OX40 agonist ivuxolimab. The origin of the receptors is an adult with an advanced solid tumor such as melanoma, head and neck, liver or kidney cancer.

This rearrangement joins TRBV27 to TRBJ1-1; D uncertain. CDR3 length: 15 amino acids. The V gene's germline CDR1 is MNHEY and CDR2 SMNVEV (reference sequence). Deletions cut 6 bases from V and 5 bases from J, with 19 bases between. Here the CDR3 DNA reads TGTGCCAGCAGCCTGATGGGCGGGGATGGAACTGAAGCTTTCTTT. It is translated as CASSLMGGDGTEAFF.

This clone was seen a few times. The CDR3 reads CASSPSDGEGYGYTF. As DNA, the CDR3 is TGTGCCAGCAGCCCCTCGGATGGGGAGGGCTATGGCTACACCTTC. The rearrangement joins TRBV6-1 to TRBJ1-2; D remains unclear. Trimming cost V 6 bases and J 4 bases, with 18 bases left between them. The length of the CDR3 is 15 residues. CDR1 is MNHNS and CDR2 is SASEGT in the germline V gene.

The chain joins TRBV12-5 to TRBJ2-3; D may be TRBD1 or TRBD2 (5 bases each). The CDR3 is made up of 15 amino acids. V shed 3 bases and J shed 4 bases, with 14 bases lying between them. CDR1 is LGHNT and CDR2 is FRNRAP in the germline V gene. The CDR3 here is CASGFTSGTADTQYF. CDR3 DNA: TGTGCTAGTGGTTTCACTTCGGGGACGGCAGATACGCAGTATTTT.

This clone showed up just once. The V and J genes are TRBV9 and TRBJ2-7, with TRBD2 matching 12 bases. In germline, CDR1 is SGDLS, CDR2 YYNGEE. The CDR3 has 13 amino acids. V lost 3 bases, J lost 7 bases, and 2 bases stayed unmatched. CDR3 amino acids: CASSAGTSGEQYF. CDR3 nucleotide sequence: TGTGCCAGCAGCGCCGGGACTAGCGGGGAGCAGTACTTC.

The chain combines TRBV5-6 with TRBJ2-3; D gene unclear. CDR3 length equals 13 residues. The germline gives CDR1 SGHDT, CDR2 YYEEEE. Trimming stripped 0 bases from V and 4 bases from J, with 6 bases between. The CDR3 region is CASSLEFSDTQYF. DNA for the CDR3: TGTGCCAGCAGCTTGGAATTCTCAGATACGCAGTATTTT.

The gene calls are TRBV6-1 and TRBJ1-5; possibly TRBD1 for D (6 bases). The CDR3 runs 16 residues. In germline, CDR1 is MNHNS, CDR2 SASEGT. Trimming took 4 bases from V and 3 from J, leaving 16 bases between them. DNA of the CDR3: TGTGCCAGCAGTGCAACCGGGACAAACCCCAATCAGCCCCAGCATTTT. Translation gives CASSATGTNPNQPQHF.

This sequence joins TRBV13 and TRBJ2-7, with 10 bases fitting TRBD1. The CDR3 runs 19 residues. Trimming cost V 0 bases and J 3 bases; bases outside gene matches: 14. Germline V CDR1 and CDR2: PRHDT, FYEKMQ (reference sequence). Here the CDR3 reads CASSLGLRQGAKDGYEQYF. The CDR3 DNA follows: TGTGCCAGCAGCTTAGGTTTGAGACAGGGGGCAAAAGATGGCTACGAGCAGTACTTC.

CDR3 nucleotide sequence: TGCGCCAGCAGCCAACGAGGTTGGCAGAACACTGAAGCTTTCTTT. This translates into CASSQRGWQNTEAFF. The chain couples TRBV4-1 to TRBJ1-1; no firm D call. The V gene lost 2 bases and the J gene lost 1 base, with 11 bases spanning the gap. Germline V lookup: CDR1 MGHRA, CDR2 YSYEKL. The CDR3 runs 15 residues.

V and J are TRBV6-1 and TRBJ2-7; D not resolved. Germline loops: CDR1 MNHNS, CDR2 SASEGT. The CDR3 has 11 amino acids. The V and J ends lost 8 bases and 5 bases respectively, with 10 bases between them. CDR3 sequence reads: CASDLGNEQYF. Written as DNA, the CDR3 is TGTGCCAGCGACCTTGGGAACGAGCAGTACTTC.

Points on this clone: This may be a read error, as it is one base from a much larger clone. The chain couples TRBV4-2 to TRBJ2-7; 10 positions match TRBD2. Per the germline V gene, CDR1 is LGHNA and CDR2 is YNFKEQ. The V gene end was trimmed by 3 bases and the J gene end by 2 bases; junction bases not matched to a gene: 7. The CDR3 extends over 16 amino acids. In nucleotides, the CDR3 is TGTGCCAGCAGCCATGGGCTTAGCGGGGGGACCTACGAGCAGTACTTC. This sequence encodes CASSHGLSGGTYEQYF.

The chain uses TRBV13 and TRBJ2-3; tentatively, D is TRBD1 (6 bases). CDR3 length equals 15 residues. The V end lost 0 bases, the J end lost 3 bases, and 10 bases lay between the germline ends. Germline-derived CDR1 and CDR2 are PRHDT and FYEKMQ (reference sequence). Here the CDR3 DNA reads TGTGCCAGCAGCTTAGGGTATACAGGGACAGATACGCAGTATTTT. This codes for CASSLGYTGTDTQYF. Combining the CDR3 with reference TRBV13 and TRBJ2-3 gives the whole variable domain AAGVIQSPRHLIKEKRETATLKCYPIPRHDTVYWYQQGPGQDPQFLISFYEKMQSDKGSIPDRFSAQQFSDYHSELNMSSLELGDSALYFCASSLGYTGTDTQYFGPGTRLTVL.

The chain links TRBV5-1 to TRBJ2-3, with D tentatively TRBD1 or TRBD2 (5 bases each). V lost 4 bases to trimming and J lost 3 bases, with 15 bases between them. Germline CDR1 SGHRS, CDR2 YFSETQ. There are 15 residues in the CDR3. CDR3 amino acids: CASSTWGPSTDTQYF. The CDR3 DNA sequence: TGCGCCAGCAGCACTTGGGGACCCTCGACAGATACGCAGTATTTT.

This rearrangement joins TRBV7-3 to TRBJ2-1, with 9 positions matching TRBD2. CDR1 and CDR2 (germline): SGHTA, FQGTGA. V was pared by 2 bases and J by 4 bases, with 6 bases of the junction left unmatched. CDR3 length: 16 residues. This CDR3 reads CASSLESLAGYNEQFF. Here the CDR3 DNA reads TGTGCCAGCAGCTTAGAGAGTCTAGCGGGGTACAATGAGCAGTTCTTC.

J is TRBJ2-7 and V is TRBV7-8; D is ambiguous. Trimming pared 3 bases from V and 0 bases from J, leaving 12 bases between. CDR1 is SGHVS, CDR2 FQNEAQ, per germline. The CDR3 has 15 residues. The CDR3 region is CASSLEPGDSYEQYF. The CDR3 nucleotides are TGTGCCAGCAGCTTGGAGCCAGGAGACTCCTACGAGCAGTACTTC.

The V and J genes are TRBV5-8 and TRBJ1-1; D unclear. Germline CDR1 and CDR2: SGHTS and YDEGEE. This CDR3 comprises 12 residues. The V and J ends lost 4 bases and 4 bases respectively, with 8 bases between them. CDR3: CASSIQATEAFF. CDR3 sequence (DNA): TGTGCCAGCAGCATCCAGGCCACTGAAGCTTTCTTT.

This sequence joins TRBV25-1 and TRBJ2-5; 8 nucleotides align to TRBD1. Germline V gives CDR1 MGHDK, CDR2 SYGVNS. The CDR3 is made up of 14 amino acids. Trimming took 6 bases from V and 4 from J; bases not matched to a gene: 7. The CDR3, as DNA: TGTGCCAGCAGCGATGGACAGGGAGGAGAGACCCAGTACTTC. Translated, it gives CASSDGQGGETQYF.

The gene calls are TRBV13 and TRBJ2-3; weak D call: TRBD2 (6 bases). V shed 5 bases and J shed 6 bases, with 9 bases lying between them. The CDR3 has 12 residues. CDR1 is PRHDT and CDR2 is FYEKMQ in the germline V gene (reference sequence). The CDR3 coding sequence is TGTGCCAGCAGCGCTCGGGGGGATACGCAGTATTTT. It encodes CASSARGDTQYF. Complete variable domain (other parts from reference TRBV13 and TRBJ2-3): AAGVIQSPRHLIKEKRETATLKCYPIPRHDTVYWYQQGPGQDPQFLISFYEKMQSDKGSIPDRFSAQQFSDYHSELNMSSLELGDSALYFCASSARGDTQYFGPGTRLTVL.

The V call is TRBV25-1, the J call TRBJ2-5, with 7 bases identical to TRBD1. The CDR3 is 15 amino acids. Looked up from germline, CDR1 is MGHDK and CDR2 is SYGVNS. V trimming: 1 base; J trimming: 4 bases; junction bases outside the gene matches: 6. The CDR3 region has the DNA TGTGCCAGCAGTGAATGGGAGACAGGGATAGAGACCCAGTACTTC. This translates into CASSEWETGIETQYF.

Comments on this clone: Other DNA sequences in the same sample also yield this CDR3. This sequence joins TRBV6-5 and TRBJ2-7; D unclear. V was trimmed by 5 bases and J by 3 bases, leaving 5 bases between them. This CDR3 has 11 amino acids. The germline gives CDR1 MNHEY, CDR2 SVGAGI. The CDR3 nucleotides are TGTGCCAGCAGTGACCTCTACGAGCAGTACTTC. Translated, it gives CASSDLYEQYF.

This chain links TRBV28 with TRBJ1-5; weak D call: TRBD1 (6 bases). Germline V CDR1 and CDR2: MDHEN, SYDVKM. V gave up 3 bases and J gave up 6 bases, with 9 bases separating them. The CDR3 loop spans 13 amino acids. The CDR3 coding sequence is TGTGCCAGCAGTTTGGGGGCAAGTCAGCCCCAGCATTTT. The encoded protein is CASSLGASQPQHF.

The V gene is TRBV18, the J gene TRBJ1-5, with a weak D call TRBD1 (6 bases). The ends were cut back, 8 bases at V and 4 bases at J, with 12 bases in the middle. The CDR3 extends over 13 amino acids. From germline, CDR1 is KGHSH and CDR2 LQKENI. The CDR3 is CASGAGENQPQHF. CDR3 DNA sequence: TGTGCCAGCGGGGCAGGGGAAAATCAGCCCCAGCATTTT.